Below are 29 T cell receptor beta chains sequenced from a single sample in a study of graft-versus-host responses after intestinal transplantation. The antigens these receptors bind are not known. The method was immunoSEQ multiplex PCR; TCRdb's version includes in-frame clones alone and lacks a portion of them. Here the sample spans about 92,000 clones, roughly 80% being singletons. The starting material was unstimulated CD8+ T cells sorted from spleen or lymph node cells, obtained before intestinal transplant. Receptor source: a human donor who received an intestinal transplant.

The chain employs TRBV2 and TRBJ2-7; the match to TRBD1 covers 9 bases. This CDR3 region has 16 residues. Germline loops: CDR1 SNHLY, CDR2 FYNNEI. Unmatched junction bases numbered 12, after V lost 5 bases and J lost 4 bases. CDR3 DNA sequence: TGTGCCAGCAGTCAACCTAGGGACAGGGAGATATACGAGCAGTACTTC. Amino acid sequence: CASSQPRDREIYEQYF.

The V call is TRBV27, the J call TRBJ2-7, with 7 bases lining up with TRBD2. Trimming cost V 8 bases and J 0 bases; bases outside gene matches: 25. The V gene's germline CDR1 is MNHEY and CDR2 SMNVEV (reference sequence). The CDR3 contains 20 residues. The CDR3 loop is CASFSASGGSIDGGSYEQYF. CDR3 nucleotides: TGTGCCAGCTTTAGCGCCTCGGGGGGATCAATAGACGGCGGCTCCTACGAGCAGTACTTC.

The chain couples TRBV6-5 to TRBJ2-7, with D maybe TRBD2 (6 bases). V was shortened by 1 base and J by 0 bases, with 10 bases between the two germline ends. The CDR3 contains 15 residues. CDR1 is MNHEY and CDR2 is SVGAGI in the germline V gene. The DNA for the CDR3 is TGTGCCAGCAGTTACTTTGGCGGGACCTCCTACGAGCAGTACTTC. This codes for CASSYFGGTSYEQYF.

The sample holds a few counts of this clone. This chain joins TRBV15 and TRBJ2-7; either TRBD1 or TRBD2 may fit D (6 bases each). This CDR3 comprises 14 residues. The germline gives CDR1 LNHNV, CDR2 YYDKDF (reference sequence). The V end lost 5 bases, the J end lost 5 bases, and 16 bases lay between the germline ends. The CDR3 spells CATSAQGGGHEQYF. In DNA form, the CDR3 reads TGTGCCACCAGCGCCCAAGGGGGAGGCCACGAGCAGTACTTC.

CDR3 bases: TGTGCCAGCAGCCTTTGGACAGCGAACACCGGGGAGCTGTTTTTT. This codes for CASSLWTANTGELFF. The gene calls are TRBV7-6 and TRBJ2-2; a possible D gene is TRBD1 (6 bases). The V and J ends lost 5 bases and 0 bases respectively, with 10 bases between them. Germline loops: CDR1 SGHVS, CDR2 FNYEAQ. There are 15 residues in the CDR3.

DNA for the CDR3: TGCGCCAGCAGCAGTGGGACAGGGGGGTCCTACGAGCAGTACTTC. Its protein product is CASSSGTGGSYEQYF. The rearrangement links TRBV5-1 to TRBJ2-7; 11 nucleotides align to TRBD1. The CDR3 totals 15 residues. J was trimmed by 1 base and V by 4 bases; bases with no gene match: 4. CDR1 is SGHRS and CDR2 is YFSETQ in the germline V gene.

V and J are TRBV10-1 and TRBJ2-1; weak D call: TRBD1 (5 bases). Germline V CDR1 and CDR2: WNHNN, SYGVQD (reference sequence). The CDR3 contains 12 residues. V lost 9 bases to trimming and J lost 7 bases, with 13 bases between them. CDR3 sequence reads: CASCSRGNEQFF. In DNA, the CDR3 is TGCGCCAGTTGTAGTAGGGGAAATGAGCAGTTCTTC.

This clone occurred a few times. Additional DNA sequences in this sample encode the identical CDR3. The V gene is TRBV28, the J gene TRBJ1-2, with 7 bases matching TRBD1. Germline-derived CDR1 and CDR2 are MDHEN and SYDVKM. The CDR3 extends over 16 amino acids. V lost 2 bases and J lost 4; bases outside the gene matches: 10. The CDR3 nucleotides are TGTGCCAGCAGTTTAAAAGGGGGCAGGCGAGGCTATGGCTACACCTTC. It translates to CASSLKGGRRGYGYTF.

The chain joins TRBV11-1 to TRBJ2-7; D is possibly TRBD1 or TRBD2 (5 bases each). The CDR3 has 15 residues. CDR1 and CDR2 from the germline V gene are SGHAT and FQDESV (reference sequence). With 2 bases removed from V and 3 bases from J, the gap between germline ends came to 14 bases. The CDR3 region is CASSLYVGVGYEQYF. CDR3 DNA: TGTGCCAGCAGCTTATATGTGGGGGTCGGCTACGAGCAGTACTTC.

The rearrangement links TRBV5-6 to TRBJ2-5; unclear D gene. Trimming left V 3 bases short and J 0 bases short, with 6 bases between. This CDR3 is built from 13 residues. Germline V gene sequence: CDR1 SGHDT, CDR2 YYEEEE. The CDR3 bases are TGTGCCAGCAGCTATGAGTACCAAGAGACCCAGTACTTC. Amino acids: CASSYEYQETQYF.

This chain joins TRBV6-5 and TRBJ1-5; TRBD1 matches 8 bases. Germline V gene sequence: CDR1 MNHEY, CDR2 SVGAGI. The CDR3 has 13 amino acids. The V and J ends lost 5 bases and 7 bases, in that order; junction bases with no gene match: 4. The CDR3 is CASSQGAGQPQHF. DNA of the CDR3: TGTGCCAGCAGTCAGGGGGCCGGGCAGCCCCAGCATTTT.

The chain recombines TRBV28 with TRBJ1-4, with D possibly TRBD1 on 5 matching bases. The V gene lost 6 bases and the J gene lost 6 bases, with 20 bases spanning the gap. The CDR3 length is 16 residues. Germline lookup yields CDR1 MDHEN and CDR2 SYDVKM. CDR3 region: CASSLTGHLGDEKLFF. Written as DNA, the CDR3 is TGTGCCAGCAGCCTTACAGGCCATTTAGGTGATGAAAAACTGTTTTTT.

The V call is TRBV30, the J call TRBJ1-1, with D unresolved. The length of the CDR3 is 11 residues. Trimming took off 2 bases at V and 6 bases at J, with 7 bases between the two ends. Germline assignment: CDR1 GTSNPN and CDR2 SVGIG (reference sequence). The CDR3 protein is CAWSPNAEAFF. CDR3 nucleotide sequence: TGTGCCTGGAGTCCCAACGCTGAAGCTTTCTTT.

The genes are TRBV25-1 and TRBJ1-1; TRBD1 might be the D (6 bases). Germline V lookup: CDR1 MGHDK, CDR2 SYGVNS. The V end was cut by 5 bases, the J end by 2 bases, with 9 bases between. The CDR3 length is 13 residues. The chain's CDR3 is CASSPGGNTEAFF. CDR3 in DNA: TGTGCCAGCAGTCCGGGGGGCAACACTGAAGCTTTCTTT.

This chain links TRBV5-4 with TRBJ2-1; D is unresolved. The CDR3 covers 14 residues. V was clipped by 0 bases and J by 4 bases, with 8 bases between them. In germline, CDR1 is SGHNT, CDR2 YYREEE (reference sequence). The CDR3 loop is CASSLASGYNEQFF. The CDR3 DNA is TGTGCCAGCAGCTTGGCCTCAGGTTACAATGAGCAGTTCTTC.

This chain joins TRBV11-1 and TRBJ1-1; D not certain. This CDR3 contains 12 residues. The germline gives CDR1 SGHAT, CDR2 FQDESV (reference sequence). Between the trimmed V and J ends, which lost 5 bases and 5 bases, there was a span of 9 bases. In nucleotides, the CDR3 is TGTGCCAGCAGCCCCGTGGAGACTGAAGCTTTCTTT. It translates to CASSPVETEAFF.

This clone was seen just once. This chain's CDR3 is CASSEVLAKNIQYF. DNA for the CDR3: TGCGCCAGCAGTGAGGTCTTAGCCAAAAACATTCAGTACTTC. The V gene is TRBV10-2, the J gene TRBJ2-4; D is uncertain. Trimming left V 2 bases short and J 0 bases short, with 5 bases between. The CDR3 runs to 14 residues. From germline, CDR1 is WSHSY and CDR2 SAAADI.

The chain links TRBV10-1 to TRBJ2-7; D possibly corresponds to TRBD2 (5 bases). The CDR3 has 13 residues. V was trimmed by 3 bases and J by 3 bases, leaving 9 bases between them. Germline CDR1 WNHNN, CDR2 SYGVQD (reference sequence). The CDR3 coding sequence is TGCGCCAGCAGTGAAGAGGGAATCTACGAGCAGTACTTC. It is translated as CASSEEGIYEQYF.

The CDR3 here is CASSEAYTGLETQYF. CDR3 nucleotides: TGTGCCAGCAGTGAAGCGTACACCGGACTGGAGACCCAGTACTTC. The V and J genes are TRBV6-1 and TRBJ2-5; possible D gene TRBD2, 5 bases. V was pared by 0 bases and J by 5 bases, with 13 bases between. The CDR3 spans 15 residues. CDR1 and CDR2 from the germline V gene are MNHNS and SASEGT.

The chain recombines TRBV15 with TRBJ1-1; D is undetermined. In germline, CDR1 is LNHNV, CDR2 YYDKDF (reference sequence). V lost 0 bases to trimming and J lost 3 bases, with 5 bases between them. The CDR3 length is 13 residues. Here the CDR3 reads CATSRDRDTEAFF. As DNA, the CDR3 is TGTGCCACCAGCAGAGATAGGGACACTGAAGCTTTCTTT.

V gene TRBV6-6 combines with J gene TRBJ1-2; possibly TRBD1 for D (6 bases). Trimming took off 0 bases at V and 3 bases at J, with 11 bases between the two ends. CDR3 length equals 15 residues. In germline, CDR1 is MNHNY, CDR2 SVGAGI (reference sequence). The CDR3 loop reads CASSYSPDSHYGYTF. CDR3 nucleotide sequence: TGTGCCAGCAGTTACTCCCCGGACAGCCACTATGGCTACACCTTC.

This clone occurred a few times. V is TRBV4-1 and J is TRBJ1-3; possibly TRBD1 for D (6 bases). The germline CDR1 and CDR2 sequences are MGHRA and YSYEKL. V was pared by 3 bases and J by 2 bases, with 17 bases between. CDR3 length: 17 amino acids. CDR3 DNA: TGCGCCAGCAGCCATCGACAGGACAGAAGCACTGGAAACACCATATATTTT. Its protein is CASSHRQDRSTGNTIYF.

This rearrangement joins TRBV6-5 to TRBJ1-2, with D possibly TRBD1 on 5 matching bases. The germline V gene has CDR1 MNHEY and CDR2 SVGAGI. CDR3 size: 15 residues. V was shortened by 0 bases and J by 4 bases, with 12 bases between the two germline ends. The CDR3 reads CASSYSTQGFYGYTF. CDR3 DNA: TGTGCCAGCAGTTACTCGACGCAGGGATTCTATGGCTACACCTTC.

V usage is TRBV4-1 and J usage is TRBJ1-1, with D unclear. CDR1 and CDR2 from the germline V gene are MGHRA and YSYEKL. The CDR3 runs to 12 residues. Trimming cost V 1 base and J 9 bases, with 9 bases left between them. CDR3 bases: TGCGCCAGCAGCCAAGGGGCTCCTCAAGCTTTCTTT. Encoded protein: CASSQGAPQAFF.

The J gene is TRBJ2-1, the V gene TRBV7-3, with 8 bases matching TRBD1. The junction had 10 bases not matched to a gene; V was cut back by 5 bases and J by 16 bases. CDR3 size: 12 residues. Germline CDR1 and CDR2: SGHTA and FQGTGA. The DNA for the CDR3 is TGTGCCAGCAGCAAGGGGTTGGACAGGGTTTTCTTC. It is translated as CASSKGLDRVFF.

This clone has just a few counts. J is TRBJ2-7 and V is TRBV19, with D possibly TRBD2 on 7 matching bases. This CDR3 is built from 15 residues. Looked up from germline, CDR1 is LNHDA and CDR2 is SQIVND (reference sequence). The V and J ends lost 1 base and 3 bases respectively, with 13 bases between them. The CDR3 loop reads CASSIADGGHYEQYF. The CDR3 region has the DNA TGTGCCAGTAGTATAGCCGACGGGGGGCACTACGAGCAGTACTTC.

The rearrangement uses TRBV10-2 and TRBJ2-7, with 8 positions matching TRBD1. CDR1 and CDR2 (germline): WSHSY, SAAADI. Germline trimming cut 6 bases from V and 0 bases from J; bases unmatched to any gene: 13. The CDR3 loop spans 17 amino acids. This CDR3 is CASRWGPRGPFSYEQYF. DNA of the CDR3: TGCGCCAGCAGGTGGGGGCCCAGGGGGCCCTTCTCCTACGAGCAGTACTTC.

The rearrangement joins TRBV28 to TRBJ1-2; no reliable D call. The germline gives CDR1 MDHEN, CDR2 SYDVKM. Trimming took 3 bases from V and 6 from J, leaving 17 bases between them. The CDR3 is 15 amino acids. As DNA, the CDR3 is TGTGCCAGCAGTTTTGGTCTGCTTTGGGAAGATGGCTACACCTTC. Translated, it gives CASSFGLLWEDGYTF.

The chain links TRBV7-9 to TRBJ1-2, with unresolved D. The V end lost 7 bases, the J end lost 5 bases, and 20 bases lay between the germline ends. Germline CDR1 SEHNR, CDR2 FQNEAQ (reference sequence). CDR3 length equals 15 residues. In nucleotides, the CDR3 is TGTGCCAGCATTCTCCCCTCCCCCGCGGTGTATGGCTACACCTTC. This sequence encodes CASILPSPAVYGYTF.